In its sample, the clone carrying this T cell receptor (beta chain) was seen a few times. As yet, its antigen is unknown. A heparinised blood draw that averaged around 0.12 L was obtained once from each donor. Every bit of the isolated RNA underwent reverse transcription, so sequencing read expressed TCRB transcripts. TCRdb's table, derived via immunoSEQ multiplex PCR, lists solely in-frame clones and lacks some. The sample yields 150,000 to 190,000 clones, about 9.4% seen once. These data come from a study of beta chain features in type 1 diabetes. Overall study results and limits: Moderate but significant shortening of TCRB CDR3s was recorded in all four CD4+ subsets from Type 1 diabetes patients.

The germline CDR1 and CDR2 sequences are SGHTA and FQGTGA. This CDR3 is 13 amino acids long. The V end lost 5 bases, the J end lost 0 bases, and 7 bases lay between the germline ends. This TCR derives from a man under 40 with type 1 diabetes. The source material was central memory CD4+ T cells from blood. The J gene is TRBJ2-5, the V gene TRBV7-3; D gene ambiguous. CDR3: CASSKNYQETQYF. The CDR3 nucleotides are TGTGCCAGCAGCAAGAACTACCAAGAGACCCAGTACTTC.